The 15 T cell receptor beta chains below all came from one sample that was sequenced in a study of blood T cell repertoires in COVID-19. The table came from immunoSEQ multiplex PCR; TCRdb's copy has only in-frame clones and leaves some out. The data show 90,000 to 150,000 clones, approximately 80% seen once. Sequencing was done on a sample of peripheral blood. These receptors all stem from an elderly woman with acute or convalescent COVID-19.

The V call is TRBV11-2, the J call TRBJ2-5; no reliable D call. The CDR3 contains 13 residues. Germline values: CDR1 SGHAT, CDR2 FQNNGV. Deletions cut 1 base from V and 5 bases from J, with 8 bases between. CDR3 sequence (DNA): TGTGCCAGCAGCTTAGGGAGATGGGAGACCCAGTACTTC. Residues: CASSLGRWETQYF. Drawing the rest from reference TRBV11-2 and TRBJ2-5, the complete variable domain is EAGVAQSPRYKIIEKRQSVAFWCNPISGHATLYWYQQILGQGPKLLIQFQNNGVVDDSQLPKDRFSAERLKGVDSTLKIQPAKLEDSAVYLCASSLGRWETQYFGPGTRLLVL.

The count of this clone is one. The chain is built from TRBV4-3 and TRBJ1-2, with D possibly matching TRBD1 (5 bases). V lost 0 bases and J lost 3, with 23 bases in between. CDR1 is LGHNA and CDR2 is YSLEER in the germline V gene. The length of the CDR3 is 19 residues. Here the CDR3 DNA reads TGCGCCAGCAGCCAAGACCCTCTTCCGGGGGACTTGGCGGACTATGGCTACACCTTC. Translated: CASSQDPLPGDLADYGYTF.

The V and J genes are TRBV30 and TRBJ2-1; perhaps TRBD2 as D (5 bases). The germline V gene encodes CDR1 GTSNPN and CDR2 SVGIG (reference sequence). V lost 2 bases and J lost 3, with 11 bases in between. The CDR3 has 14 residues. The CDR3 reads CAWSITGLYNEQFF. CDR3 nucleotide sequence: TGTGCCTGGAGTATCACCGGACTCTACAATGAGCAGTTCTTC.

The genes are TRBV12-5 and TRBJ1-5; the match to TRBD1 covers 9 bases. The CDR3 totals 14 residues. Germline V gives CDR1 LGHNT, CDR2 FRNRAP. Trimming cost V 7 bases and J 7 bases; bases outside gene matches: 8. The CDR3 sequence is CASVQTGGMQPQHF. DNA of the CDR3: TGTGCTAGTGTCCAAACAGGGGGCATGCAGCCCCAGCATTTT.

The CDR3 is CASSLDPTGAYQPQHF. CDR3 coding DNA: TGTGCCAGCAGCTTAGACCCCACAGGGGCCTATCAGCCCCAGCATTTT. The rearrangement joins TRBV7-2 to TRBJ1-5; 7 positions agree with TRBD1. V lost 1 base, J lost 5 bases, and 8 bases stayed unmatched. CDR1 and CDR2 (germline): SGHTA, FQGNSA. The CDR3 spans 16 residues.

This clone has more than one count but fewer than ten. The chain has TRBV29-1 and TRBJ2-7; possibly TRBD1 for D (5 bases). V was pared by 4 bases and J by 6 bases, with 16 bases between. This CDR3 is built from 13 residues. In germline, CDR1 is SQVTM, CDR2 ANQGSEA. In nucleotides, the CDR3 is TGCAGCGTTGGTCTGGGCCAGGGCGGCGAGCAGTACTTC. Its translation: CSVGLGQGGEQYF.

The chain is built from TRBV3-1 (or the pseudogene TRBV3-2) and TRBJ1-4; no clear D. Germline V gives CDR1 LGHDT, CDR2 YNNKEL (reference sequence). Trimming pared 1 base from V and 3 bases from J, leaving 9 bases between. The length of the CDR3 is 15 residues. In nucleotides, the CDR3 is TGTGCCAGCAGCCAAGCCGCACAGTCTAATGAAAAACTGTTTTTT. Its protein is CASSQAAQSNEKLFF.

The V gene is TRBV7-2, the J gene TRBJ1-1; D is unresolved. V was cut by 5 bases and J by 1 base, with 14 bases left in between. Per the germline V gene, CDR1 is SGHTA and CDR2 is FQGNSA. The length of the CDR3 is 15 residues. The CDR3 DNA is TGTGCCAGCAGCGCCCGTATCAGTGCGAACACTGAAGCTTTCTTT. This gives the protein CASSARISANTEAFF.

The chain has TRBV20-1 and TRBJ2-1, with TRBD1 matching 8 bases. The germline CDR1 and CDR2 sequences are DFQATT and SNEGSKA (reference sequence). The CDR3 length is 11 residues. Trimming took 3 bases from V and 8 from J; bases not matched to a gene: 0. CDR3 coding DNA: TGCAGTGCTAGCAGGGGGCATGAGCAGTTCTTC. Translated, it gives CSASRGHEQFF.

This sequence joins TRBV9 and TRBJ1-4; 8 bases are a match to TRBD1. Germline lookup yields CDR1 SGDLS and CDR2 YYNGEE. CDR3 length: 15 amino acids. Trimming at V came to 4 bases and at J to 1 base, leaving 3 bases not matched to a gene. The CDR3 region has the DNA TGTGCCAGCAGCCCCGACAGGGGAACTAATGAAAAACTGTTTTTT. Encoded protein: CASSPDRGTNEKLFF.

V usage is TRBV5-1 and J usage is TRBJ1-5; TRBD1 matches at 9 bases. V lost 4 bases and J lost 5; bases outside the gene matches: 7. The CDR3 length is 15 residues. CDR1 and CDR2 from the germline V gene are SGHRS and YFSETQ. CDR3 region: CASSNGQGWDQPQHF. CDR3 DNA sequence: TGCGCCAGCAGCAACGGACAGGGGTGGGATCAGCCCCAGCATTTT.

This clone was detected only a few times. The chain links TRBV18 to TRBJ2-7, with TRBD2 matching 12 bases. The V and J ends lost 1 base and 2 bases, in that order; junction bases with no gene match: 3. This CDR3 spans 16 amino acids. Per the germline V gene, CDR1 is KGHSH and CDR2 is LQKENI. CDR3 DNA sequence: TGTGCCAGCTCACCACGACTAGCGGGAGACGCCTACGAGCAGTACTTC. Encoded protein: CASSPRLAGDAYEQYF.

V is TRBV28 and J is TRBJ1-3, with D perhaps matching TRBD1 (6 bases). Trimming left V 4 bases short and J 4 bases short, with 14 bases between. This CDR3 is 15 amino acids long. CDR1 is MDHEN and CDR2 is SYDVKM in the germline V gene. CDR3 sequence reads: CASSWAGAEGNTIYF. CDR3 nucleotides: TGTGCCAGCAGTTGGGCAGGGGCGGAAGGAAACACCATATATTTT.

This rearrangement joins TRBV9 to TRBJ1-6, with D maybe TRBD1 (5 bases). Looked up from germline, CDR1 is SGDLS and CDR2 is YYNGEE. V lost 7 bases and J 8 bases, leaving 19 bases between the germline ends. This CDR3 is built from 15 residues. CDR3 nucleotide sequence: TGTGCCAGCCTTTTGTTGCAGGGTCGGCATTCACCCCTCCACTTT. Translated: CASLLLQGRHSPLHF.

V usage is TRBV9 and J usage is TRBJ2-3, with D possibly TRBD2 on 6 matching bases. The CDR3 runs 19 residues. CDR1 SGDLS and CDR2 YYNGEE come from the germline V gene. Trimming cost V 3 bases and J 0 bases, with 23 bases left between them. The CDR3 here is CASSDAGTGVSPSTDTQYF. As DNA, the CDR3 is TGTGCCAGCAGCGACGCTGGGACTGGCGTCTCACCTAGCACAGATACGCAGTATTTT.